The 29 T cell receptor beta chains listed next were all sequenced from one sample in a study of human T cells and chemical hapten exposure. Sample time point: patch test 1, 2 weeks after DPC sensitization. Specified treatment: therapeutic diphenylcyclopropenone sensitization with weekly scalp DPC. TCRdb reprocessed the RACE reads with MiXCR, giving one entry per CDR3 protein. The data show under 450,000 distinct CDR3 sequences, 4.8% seen once. The sequencing here drew on whole blood, taken in connection with sensitization to the hapten diphenylcyclopropenone (DPC). These receptor sequences come from a woman aged 45 to 65 with alopecia areata. Some clones in this sample may be carry-over from other donors' samples.

This clonotype appeared a single time. This may be a read error: a much more frequent sequence differs by one nucleotide. The chain has TRBV7-8 and TRBJ1-1; D gene uncertain. The CDR3 spans 14 residues. Looked up from germline, CDR1 is SGHVS and CDR2 is FQNEAQ. CDR3 DNA sequence: TGTGTCAGCAGCTTGAGACCGTTGAACACTGAAGCTTTCTTT. Protein sequence: CVSSLRPLNTEAFF.

This clonotype was counted at least ten times. This chain connects TRBV20-1 to TRBJ2-7, with 12 positions matching TRBD2. This CDR3 contains 15 residues. With 3 bases clipped from V and 7 bases from J, the junction kept 10 bases outside the gene matches. In germline, CDR1 is DFQATT, CDR2 SNEGSKA (reference sequence). CDR3 in amino acids: CSASRTSGMWTEQYF. The CDR3 DNA reads TGCAGTGCTAGTAGGACTAGCGGGATGTGGACGGAGCAGTACTTC.

The chain recombines TRBV6-1 with TRBJ1-4; no clear D. Between the trimmed V and J ends, which lost 4 bases and 0 bases, there was a span of 9 bases. Germline V lookup: CDR1 MNHNS, CDR2 SASEGT. The CDR3 has 15 amino acids. CDR3 sequence: CASSAFSATNEKLFF. The DNA of the CDR3 is TGTGCCAGCAGTGCGTTCAGTGCAACTAATGAAAAACTGTTTTTT.

This clonotype was recorded at least ten times. The chain has TRBV6-5 and TRBJ1-5, with a possible D match to TRBD1 (6 bases). In germline, CDR1 is MNHEY, CDR2 SVGAGI. The V end lost 3 bases, the J end lost 7 bases, and 13 bases lay between the germline ends. This CDR3 comprises 14 residues. The CDR3 sequence is CASSYGGGGQPQHF. CDR3 sequence (DNA): TGTGCCAGCAGTTATGGTGGGGGCGGCCAGCCCCAGCATTTT.

This clonotype showed up many times. The rearrangement links TRBV7-2 to TRBJ2-1; the D gene is possibly TRBD1 (6 bases). Germline V gene sequence: CDR1 SGHTA, CDR2 FQGNSA. V dropped 4 bases and J dropped 1 base, with 11 bases sitting between them. The CDR3 has 15 amino acids. In DNA, the CDR3 is TGTGCCAGCAGCTCTCGAAGGGGGTCCTACAATGAGCAGTTCTTC. This encodes CASSSRRGSYNEQFF.

This clonotype was observed a handful of times. This chain connects TRBV10-3 to TRBJ2-1; D perhaps matches TRBD2 (5 bases). The germline V gene has CDR1 ENHRY and CDR2 SYGVKD. The germline V and J ends were trimmed by 2 bases and 5 bases, with 16 bases remaining between them. The CDR3 loop spans 16 amino acids. The CDR3 loop reads CAISEPLGSADNEQFF. DNA for the CDR3: TGTGCCATCAGTGAGCCCCTCGGTAGCGCTGACAATGAGCAGTTCTTC.

This clonotype came up many times. The rearrangement links TRBV28 to TRBJ2-3; either TRBD1 or TRBD2 may fit D (5 bases each). This CDR3 is 15 amino acids long. Germline lookup yields CDR1 MDHEN and CDR2 SYDVKM. V lost 6 bases to trimming and J lost 4 bases, with 17 bases between them. In nucleotides, the CDR3 is TGTGCCAGCAGCGGCCCGGGACCGGCGGCAGATACGCAGTATTTT. Protein: CASSGPGPAADTQYF.

At least ten counts were recorded for this clonotype. The gene calls are TRBV12-3 or TRBV12-4 and TRBJ1-4; TRBD1 matches at 7 bases. The CDR3 sequence is 14 residues long. V was clipped by 6 bases and J by 5 bases; unmatched bases: 6. CDR3 region: CASSQGEKNEKLFF. CDR3 coding DNA: TGTGCCAGCAGCCAGGGGGAGAAAAATGAAAAACTGTTTTTT.

This clonotype has ten or more counts. V is TRBV6-5 and J is TRBJ1-1, with D possibly matching TRBD1 (5 bases). The CDR3 has 14 amino acids. The V gene lost 2 bases and the J gene lost 5 bases, with 12 bases spanning the gap. CDR1 is MNHEY and CDR2 is SVGAGI in the germline V gene. CDR3 sequence reads: CASSYARGITEAFF. The CDR3 DNA follows: TGTGCCAGCAGTTACGCGCGGGGGATAACTGAAGCTTTCTTT.

This clonotype was seen more than once but under ten times. The CDR3 sequence: CASNSLGAAEAFF. The CDR3 DNA reads as TGTGCCAGCAACTCATTGGGTGCGGCTGAAGCTTTCTTT. The chain uses TRBV6-5 and TRBJ1-1; D is unresolved. This CDR3 is 13 amino acids long. The germline V gene encodes CDR1 MNHEY and CDR2 SVGAGI. V lost 7 bases, J lost 6 bases, and 15 bases lay in between.

This clonotype was counted between two and nine times. The chain recombines TRBV29-1 with TRBJ2-5; possible D gene TRBD1, 5 bases. CDR3 size: 12 residues. Germline CDR1 reads SQVTM; CDR2 reads ANQGSEA. Trimming stripped 5 bases from V and 5 bases from J, with 12 bases between. Here the CDR3 reads CSVNQGRETQYF. For the CDR3, the DNA is TGCAGCGTTAATCAGGGAAGGGAGACCCAGTACTTC. The variable domain in full, completed from reference TRBV29-1 and TRBJ2-5, reads SAVISQKPSRDICQRGTSLTIQCQVDSQVTMMFWYRQQPGQSLTLIATANQGSEATYESGFVIDKFPISRPNLTFSTLTVSNMSPEDSSIYLCSVNQGRETQYFGPGTRLLVL.

This chain joins TRBV6-1 and TRBJ1-5; TRBD1 aligns across 7 bases. Germline V gene sequence: CDR1 MNHNS, CDR2 SASEGT. The CDR3 runs to 15 residues. V shed 6 bases and J 6 bases; nucleotides not matched to a gene: 11. Here the CDR3 reads CASSTPTGEGQPQHF. CDR3 nucleotide sequence: TGTGCCAGCAGCACCCCTACAGGGGAGGGTCAGCCCCAGCATTTT.

This clonotype came up a few times. The genes are TRBV18 and TRBJ2-1; possible D gene TRBD2, 5 bases. Per the germline V gene, CDR1 is KGHSH and CDR2 is LQKENI. This CDR3 is built from 13 residues. V lost 3 bases, J lost 9 bases, and 12 bases lay in between. For the CDR3, the DNA is TGTGCCAGCTCACCCCGGGGAGCGAGTGAGCAGTTCTTC. Translation gives CASSPRGASEQFF. Full variable domain (rest looked up from reference TRBV18 and TRBJ2-1): NAGVMQNPRHLVRRRGQEARLRCSPMKGHSHVYWYRQLPEEGLKFMVYLQKENIIDESGMPKERFSAEFPKEGPSILRIQQVVRGDSAAYFCASSPRGASEQFFGPGTRLTVL.

This clonotype was seen a handful of times. V usage is TRBV6-6 and J usage is TRBJ2-2; TRBD1 matches 8 bases. In germline, CDR1 is MNHNY, CDR2 SVGAGI (reference sequence). J was trimmed by 2 bases and V by 6 bases; bases with no gene match: 5. The CDR3 covers 15 residues. CDR3 in DNA: TGTGCCAGCAGAGACAGGGGTCGAAACACCGGGGAGCTGTTTTTT. Residues: CASRDRGRNTGELFF.

This chain uses TRBV12-3 or TRBV12-4 with TRBJ1-1; D is possibly TRBD1 (5 bases). The CDR3 runs to 12 residues. V lost 8 bases and J 10 bases, leaving 17 bases between the germline ends. The CDR3 sequence: CASAPLGGTAFF. The CDR3, as DNA: TGTGCCAGCGCCCCCCTCGGGGGAACAGCTTTCTTT.

This clonotype has ten or more counts. The gene calls are TRBV29-1 and TRBJ2-3; 10 bases are shared with TRBD2. The germline V gene has CDR1 SQVTM and CDR2 ANQGSEA. This CDR3 is built from 13 residues. The V gene end was trimmed by 7 bases and the J gene end by 1 base; junction bases not matched to a gene: 2. CDR3 sequence (DNA): TGCAGCGCCGGGACTAGCGGCACAGATACGCAGTATTTT. Translated, it gives CSAGTSGTDTQYF.

This clonotype was detected many times. The chain joins TRBV29-1 to TRBJ1-1; possibly TRBD1 for D (5 bases). Trimming removed 7 bases from V and 0 bases from J, with 12 bases in between. This CDR3 is 13 amino acids long. Germline loops: CDR1 SQVTM, CDR2 ANQGSEA. CDR3 protein: CSAGGGLNTEAFF. The DNA of the CDR3 is TGCAGCGCCGGTGGGGGACTGAACACTGAAGCTTTCTTT.

At least ten counts were recorded for this clonotype. The chain uses TRBV5-6 and TRBJ1-2; D is perhaps TRBD1 (6 bases). V was clipped by 4 bases and J by 13 bases, with 23 bases between them. The CDR3 extends over 14 amino acids. Germline V gene lookup returns CDR1 SGHDT and CDR2 YYEEEE. CDR3 region: CASSPWTETGRFTF. CDR3 DNA sequence: TGTGCCAGCAGCCCATGGACAGAAACGGGACGGTTCACCTTC.

This clonotype was recorded many times. The J gene is TRBJ1-1, the V gene TRBV29-1; D uncertain. The CDR3 sequence is 12 residues long. Germline values: CDR1 SQVTM, CDR2 ANQGSEA. Trimming left V 3 bases short and J 0 bases short, with 5 bases between. The CDR3 DNA sequence: TGCAGCGTTGAGGAGATGAACACTGAAGCTTTCTTT. Its protein is CSVEEMNTEAFF.

This clonotype was found many times. The V and J genes are TRBV20-1 and TRBJ2-7, with D unclear. This CDR3 spans 13 amino acids. Per germline, CDR1 DFQATT and CDR2 SNEGSKA (reference sequence). V was shortened by 1 base and J by 0 bases, with 7 bases between the two germline ends. CDR3 nucleotide sequence: TGCAGTGCTAGAGCGGCCCACTCCTACGAGCAGTACTTC. This codes for CSARAAHSYEQYF.

The chain joins TRBV19 to TRBJ2-1; D may be TRBD1 (6 bases). This CDR3 has 14 amino acids. Germline loops: CDR1 LNHDA, CDR2 SQIVND (reference sequence). Trimming left V 3 bases short and J 2 bases short, with 8 bases between. The CDR3 loop is CASSMGAAYNEQFF. The DNA for the CDR3 is TGTGCCAGTAGTATGGGGGCCGCCTACAATGAGCAGTTCTTC.

The chain carries TRBV10-3 and TRBJ2-3, with 7 bases identical to TRBD2. The V gene's germline CDR1 is ENHRY and CDR2 SYGVKD. V gave up 2 bases and J gave up 4 bases; unmatched junction bases: 15. The CDR3 covers 18 residues. The CDR3 spells CAISERVERDMWPDTQYF. The CDR3 DNA is TGTGCCATCAGTGAGAGAGTAGAGCGGGATATGTGGCCAGATACGCAGTATTTT.

There are many counts of this clonotype. The chain joins TRBV6-1 to TRBJ2-7; 7 bases align to TRBD2. Per the germline V gene, CDR1 is MNHNS and CDR2 is SASEGT. V was clipped by 6 bases and J by 3 bases; unmatched bases: 11. The CDR3 is 15 amino acids. CDR3 protein: CASSPPGTTFYEQYF. The CDR3 DNA follows: TGTGCCAGCAGCCCGCCGGGGACTACCTTCTACGAGCAGTACTTC.

This clonotype has a count of ten or more. The V and J genes are TRBV18 and TRBJ2-5, with TRBD1 matching 9 bases. The CDR3 runs to 14 residues. After removal of 8 bases from V and 1 base from J, the junction contained 5 bases not matched to a gene. CDR1 and CDR2 from the germline V gene are KGHSH and LQKENI. The CDR3 loop is CASRDREGQETQYF. The CDR3 DNA reads TGTGCCAGCCGGGACAGGGAAGGCCAAGAGACCCAGTACTTC.

The chain has TRBV7-9 and TRBJ2-1, with unresolved D. Trimming shortened V by 3 bases and J by 4 bases, and 4 bases separated the two germline ends. This CDR3 spans 12 amino acids. Germline values: CDR1 SEHNR, CDR2 FQNEAQ (reference sequence). The CDR3 DNA sequence: TGTGCCAGCAGCTTCAAATACAATGAGCAGTTCTTC. This sequence encodes CASSFKYNEQFF.

The sample holds many counts of this clonotype. The CDR3 coding sequence is TGCAGTGCGCCTGACAGGGGGCTCGGCGAGCAGTACTTC. Residues: CSAPDRGLGEQYF. The gene calls are TRBV20-1 and TRBJ2-7, with 10 nucleotides matching TRBD1. Germline loops: CDR1 DFQATT, CDR2 SNEGSKA (reference sequence). The CDR3 is 13 residues long. J was trimmed by 6 bases and V by 6 bases; bases with no gene match: 8.

The chain combines TRBV6-5 with TRBJ2-2, with D possibly TRBD1 on 5 matching bases. The V and J ends lost 0 bases and 4 bases respectively, with 12 bases between them. Germline assignment: CDR1 MNHEY and CDR2 SVGAGI. CDR3 length: 16 amino acids. The CDR3 sequence is CASSYSSQGPTGELFF. In DNA, the CDR3 is TGTGCCAGCAGTTACTCGAGCCAGGGCCCCACCGGGGAGCTGTTTTTT.

In this sample, this clonotype turned up many times. The rearrangement links TRBV7-3 to TRBJ1-1; no clear D gene. Germline V gene sequence: CDR1 SGHTA, CDR2 FQGTGA. Trimming took off 3 bases at V and 2 bases at J, with 13 bases between the two ends. The CDR3 is 15 amino acids. The CDR3 nucleotides are TGTGCCAGCAGCTTTAGGGCCATTACAAACACTGAAGCTTTCTTT. The encoded protein is CASSFRAITNTEAFF.

In its sample, this clonotype was seen many times. The rearrangement uses TRBV11-2 and TRBJ2-2; weak D call: TRBD2 (6 bases). Germline-derived CDR1 and CDR2 are SGHAT and FQNNGV. Trimming shortened V by 5 bases and J by 5 bases, and 12 bases separated the two germline ends. This CDR3 comprises 14 residues. CDR3 nucleotide sequence: TGTGCCAGCAGCCCGCAGGAGGGGACCGGGGAGCTGTTTTTT. Translation gives CASSPQEGTGELFF.